The next 17 T cell receptor beta chains were all read from a single sample in a study of identical twins. TCRdb called the 5' RACE reads again in MiXCR, with one record for every CDR3 protein. The sample records some 630,000 distinct CDR3 sequences, 7.1% being singletons. The same sample was also studied in work on yellow fever vaccine responses in identical twins.

Sequencing was done on a sample of PBMCs. The receptors originated from a woman between 18 and 29 years old in good health.

This clonotype occurred a few times. The chain links TRBV11-2 to TRBJ2-5, with 11 nucleotides matching TRBD2. The CDR3 extends over 13 amino acids. Germline V CDR1 and CDR2: SGHAT, FQNNGV. V dropped 7 bases and J dropped 5; count of bases not matched to a gene: 3. The CDR3 sequence is CASTRLAGETQYF. The CDR3 DNA is TGTGCCAGCACCCGACTAGCGGGGGAGACCCAGTACTTC.

This clonotype was seen ten or more times. This rearrangement joins TRBV29-1 to TRBJ2-5, with 7 bases that match TRBD2. Germline trimming cut 5 bases from V and 1 base from J; bases unmatched to any gene: 4. CDR3 size: 13 residues. Germline V gives CDR1 SQVTM, CDR2 ANQGSEA. CDR3 coding DNA: TGCAGCGTTACCCTAGCGGCCCAAGAGACCCAGTACTTC. It encodes CSVTLAAQETQYF.

This clonotype has a handful of counts. This chain connects TRBV7-8 to TRBJ2-2; D perhaps matches TRBD1 (5 bases). Looked up from germline, CDR1 is SGHVS and CDR2 is FQNEAQ. V was trimmed by 5 bases and J by 4 bases, leaving 11 bases between them. The CDR3 consists of 14 residues. Here the CDR3 DNA reads TGTGCCAGCAGCGGACACGGTGGCACCGGGGAGCTGTTTTTT. Its translation is CASSGHGGTGELFF. The variable domain in full, with the rest retrieved from reference TRBV7-8 and TRBJ2-2, is GAGVSQSPRYKVAKRGQDVALRCDPISGHVSLFWYQQALGQGPEFLTYFQNEAQLDKSGLPSDRFFAERPEGSVSTLKIQRTQQEDSAVYLCASSGHGGTGELFFGEGSRLTVL.

This clonotype was picked up many times. This chain connects TRBV6-1 to TRBJ2-7; D is tentatively TRBD1 or TRBD2 (5 bases each). The CDR3 spans 15 residues. The germline CDR1 and CDR2 sequences are MNHNS and SASEGT. Trimming pared 5 bases from V and 6 bases from J, leaving 20 bases between. The CDR3 DNA is TGTGCCAGCAGTCGAGGGCAGGGCGGTCTGGGCGAGCAGTACTTC. As protein: CASSRGQGGLGEQYF.

This clonotype was seen at least ten times. This rearrangement joins TRBV29-1 to TRBJ1-1; 8 nucleotides align to TRBD1. The junction had 5 bases not matched to a gene; V was cut back by 6 bases and J by 8 bases. Per germline, CDR1 SQVTM and CDR2 ANQGSEA. The CDR3 extends over 11 amino acids. Written as DNA, the CDR3 is TGCAGCGTACGGACAGGGCAAGAAGCTTTCTTT. This encodes CSVRTGQEAFF.

The chain combines TRBV12-3 or TRBV12-4 with TRBJ1-1; no clear D gene. V gave up 7 bases and J gave up 7 bases, with 13 bases separating them. The CDR3 loop spans 12 amino acids. Here the CDR3 reads CASTTGAFEAFF. In DNA, the CDR3 is TGTGCCAGCACCACCGGAGCTTTTGAAGCTTTCTTT.

This clonotype showed up many times. V and J are TRBV6-1 and TRBJ2-5; D uncertain. V lost 5 bases, J lost 2 bases, and 12 bases lay in between. There are 14 residues in the CDR3. Germline V gene lookup returns CDR1 MNHNS and CDR2 SASEGT. CDR3 nucleotides: TGTGCCAGCAGTCGGACCCCATCTCAAGAGACCCAGTACTTC. Translation: CASSRTPSQETQYF.

This chain joins TRBV6-1 and TRBJ2-7, with 8 positions matching TRBD1. The CDR3 is 14 amino acids. CDR1 and CDR2 (germline): MNHNS, SASEGT. J was trimmed by 3 bases and V by 1 base; bases with no gene match: 2. The CDR3 nucleotides are TGTGCCAGCAGTGAAGGACAGGGGAACTACGAGCAGTACGTC. Translation gives CASSEGQGNYEQYV.

The gene calls are TRBV5-6 and TRBJ2-3, with D uncertain. In germline, CDR1 is SGHDT, CDR2 YYEEEE. V lost 2 bases and J 2 bases, leaving 9 bases between the germline ends. CDR3 length equals 14 residues. The CDR3 DNA reads TGTGCCAGCAGCTTCGCATGGGCCACAGATACGCAGTATTTT. Protein product: CASSFAWATDTQYF.

This clonotype was counted between two and nine times. V is TRBV5-6 and J is TRBJ2-2, with D perhaps TRBD1 (6 bases). V shed 3 bases and J shed 16 bases, with 19 bases lying between them. From germline, CDR1 is SGHDT and CDR2 YYEEEE. The CDR3 extends over 13 amino acids. The CDR3 coding sequence is TGTGCCAGCAGCTCGACCGACAGGACGAGTACGTTTTTT. Translated, it gives CASSSTDRTSTFF.

This clonotype was picked up many times. This chain joins TRBV28 and TRBJ2-1; 9 bases align to TRBD1. Germline CDR1 MDHEN, CDR2 SYDVKM. J lost 7 bases, V lost 4 bases, and 11 bases had no gene match. The CDR3 runs to 16 residues. The CDR3 sequence: CASSSPGTGSGNEQFF. As DNA, the CDR3 is TGTGCCAGCAGTTCCCCCGGGACAGGGTCGGGGAATGAGCAGTTCTTC.

This clonotype was seen only a few times. The J gene is TRBJ2-1, the V gene TRBV15; D might be TRBD1 or TRBD2, each matching 5 bases. The V end was cut by 3 bases, the J end by 10 bases, with 16 bases between. This CDR3 contains 14 residues. The germline gives CDR1 LNHNV, CDR2 YYDKDF (reference sequence). DNA of the CDR3: TGTGCCACCAGCAGGGACCCGGGGCCACACGAGCAGTTCTTC. Protein: CATSRDPGPHEQFF.

There are many counts of this clonotype. This rearrangement joins TRBV6-1 to TRBJ2-7, with 8 bases fitting TRBD1. The V and J ends lost 6 bases and 5 bases, in that order; junction bases with no gene match: 9. The germline gives CDR1 MNHNS, CDR2 SASEGT. CDR3 length: 14 residues. The chain's CDR3 is CASSDTGGSDEQYV. The CDR3 DNA reads TGTGCCAGCAGCGATACAGGGGGGTCGGACGAGCAGTACGTC.

This clonotype was picked up a small number of times. The DNA for the CDR3 is TGCGCCAGCAGCCCAGGCCGGACTAGCGGGAGCGGAGAGACCCAGTACTTC. It specifies CASSPGRTSGSGETQYF. V is TRBV5-1 and J is TRBJ2-5; 13 bases are shared with TRBD2. CDR1 and CDR2 (germline): SGHRS, YFSETQ. The CDR3 is 17 residues long. J was trimmed by 4 bases and V by 4 bases; bases with no gene match: 10.

This chain uses TRBV29-1 with TRBJ1-2, with 9 bases that match TRBD1. The CDR3 runs to 13 residues. Germline CDR1 reads SQVTM; CDR2 reads ANQGSEA. Trimming took 7 bases from V and 3 from J; bases not matched to a gene: 6. The CDR3 loop is CSAHRGRDYGYTF. DNA for the CDR3: TGCAGCGCCCACAGGGGGCGCGACTATGGCTACACCTTC.

This clonotype was seen a handful of times. This chain uses TRBV7-6 with TRBJ2-2, with D tentatively TRBD1 (6 bases). The CDR3 runs 17 residues. Germline V CDR1 and CDR2: SGHVS, FNYEAQ. V lost 4 bases and J 2 bases, leaving 17 bases between the germline ends. The CDR3 spells CASSYDRTDFNTGELFF. The CDR3 region has the DNA TGTGCCAGCAGCTACGATCGGACAGACTTTAACACCGGGGAGCTGTTTTTT.

This chain uses TRBV5-1 with TRBJ2-4, with D tentatively TRBD2 (5 bases). V was clipped by 0 bases and J by 1 base, with 14 bases between them. Germline CDR1 SGHRS, CDR2 YFSETQ. CDR3 size: 17 residues. CDR3 amino acids: CASSLAGLAGAKNIQYF. CDR3 bases: TGCGCCAGCAGCTTGGCCGGGCTAGCCGGGGCCAAAAACATTCAGTACTTC.